Listed below are T cell receptor beta chains from one sample, sequenced in a study of technical replicates of blood from a few donors. Clones were read by immunoSEQ multiplex PCR, and TCRdb kept only the in-frame ones, dropping some. This sample has under 80,000 clones; about 91% occur once, and the top ten carry approximately 0.4%. Input material: T cells isolated from PBMCs. These receptors were taken from a human donor in good health. Some clones in this sample may be carry-over from other donors' samples. Both conserved end residues are trimmed from each CDR3. A D gene is named only where the DNA matches it firmly. The listing skips clone size in some rows; elsewhere it reads once, few, many or a size class.

d_call	v_call	clone_size	cdr3_aa
NA	TRBV19	NA	ASSRREGLNEKLF
NA	TRBV10-3	NA	AISESGEPNEQY
TRBD2	TRBV4-1	NA	ASREGASGSYGELF
NA	TRBV27	once	ASSFTPSYNEQF
TRBD2	TRBV30	NA	AWSKGTSPYNEQF
NA	TRBV18	NA	ASSPAYNEQF
NA	TRBV5-4	once	ASTMGHQLKFNYGYT
TRBD2	TRBV16	few	ASSPFGTTNNEQF
NA	TRBV4-1	NA	ASSQPTAGPNGYT
NA	TRBV27	NA	ASWEGNQPQH
TRBD1	TRBV11-2	NA	ASSLGQGRYEQY
NA	TRBV5-1	NA	ASSLAYGSGISYEQY
TRBD2	TRBV11-2	NA	ASSLAASGTTYTGELF
NA	TRBV14	NA	ASSQDHRGYEKLF
TRBD2	TRBV4-1	NA	ASSPTGLAGANEQF
TRBD1	TRBV19	NA	ASSIDLTGGADYGYT
TRBD1	TRBV10-3	NA	AIRTGSYGYT
TRBD2	TRBV19	NA	ASSSGSYNEQF
NA	TRBV11-2	NA	ASSLNRDISYEQY
NA	TRBV5-6	NA	ASSLNTYEQY
NA	TRBV6-6	once	ASQPRGTPEQY
TRBD1	TRBV11-2	few	ASSWTGAAEAF
TRBD2	TRBV7-6	NA	ASSQQGSGINEQY
NA	TRBV5-1	NA	ASSLGQNEQF
TRBD2	TRBV19	once	ATKIAGGVNTQY
TRBD1	TRBV6-9	once	ADRGRGRFDYGYT
NA	TRBV28	NA	ASSFHPGEAF
NA	TRBV14	NA	ASSQGLGEYEQY
NA	TRBV7-7	NA	ASSLDVGEAYNEQF
NA	TRBV2	few	ASSGLEQY
TRBD2	TRBV7-2	NA	ASSLRTSGYNEQF
TRBD1	TRBV11-2	NA	ASSLDGQGATEAF
TRBD1	TRBV7-2	NA	ASSLRQGPNTEAF
NA	TRBV28	NA	ASSFRLVLSNEQF
NA	TRBV29-1	NA	SVLARSTDTQY
TRBD1	TRBV7-3	NA	ASSLTTGGEQY
TRBD2	TRBV28	NA	ATKPSGLAFREQY